What follows is one T cell receptor beta chain and its context. Its antigen is not identified. The data originate from a study of CD4+ T cells in melanoma. Findings of the study overall: A reported correlation linked neoantigen-specific CD4+ T cells to CD8+, macrophage and B cell function. Reportedly, melanoma neoantigen-specific CD4+ T cells showed varied differentiation states.

CDR3 length equals 14 residues. V lost 3 bases and J lost 2, with 10 bases in between. CDR1 is MNHNS and CDR2 is SASEGT in the germline V gene. Produced via immunoSEQ multiplex PCR; TCRdb's table is partial and in-frame only. Counted here are 20,000 to 25,000 clones, around 80% occurring once; the ten biggest clones make up 9% to 10%. The source is a human donor with melanoma. This chain joins TRBV6-1 and TRBJ1-1; D is possibly TRBD1 (6 bases). The CDR3 protein is CASSDYRVNTEAFF. In DNA form, the CDR3 reads TGTGCCAGCAGTGACTACAGGGTTAACACTGAAGCTTTCTTT.